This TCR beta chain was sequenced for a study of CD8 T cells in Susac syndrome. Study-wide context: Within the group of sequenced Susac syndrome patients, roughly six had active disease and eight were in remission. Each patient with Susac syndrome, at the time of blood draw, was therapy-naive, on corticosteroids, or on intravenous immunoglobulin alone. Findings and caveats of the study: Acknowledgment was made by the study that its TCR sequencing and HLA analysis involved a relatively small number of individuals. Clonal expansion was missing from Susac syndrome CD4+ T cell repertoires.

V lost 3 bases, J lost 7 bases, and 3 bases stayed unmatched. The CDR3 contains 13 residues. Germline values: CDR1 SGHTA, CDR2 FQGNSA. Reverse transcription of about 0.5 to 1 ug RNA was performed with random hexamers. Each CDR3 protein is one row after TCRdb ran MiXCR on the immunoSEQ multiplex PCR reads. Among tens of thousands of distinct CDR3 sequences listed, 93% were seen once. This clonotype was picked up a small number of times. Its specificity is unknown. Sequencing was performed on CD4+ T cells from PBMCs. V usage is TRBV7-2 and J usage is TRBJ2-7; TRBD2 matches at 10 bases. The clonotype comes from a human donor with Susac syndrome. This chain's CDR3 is CASSFSGGKEQYF. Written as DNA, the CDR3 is TGTGCCAGCAGCTTTAGCGGGGGGAAAGAGCAGTACTTC.